This is a list of T cell receptor beta chains from one sample in a study of OX40 agonist ivuxolimab in advanced cancers. Profiled with immunoSEQ multiplex PCR; TCRdb holds only in-frame clones, not every one. Among 72,000 or so clones listed, roughly 80% were seen once. This sample comprised CD4+ or CD8+ T cells sorted from blood, obtained in a trial of the OX40 agonist ivuxolimab. The receptors shown here come from an adult with an advanced solid tumor such as melanoma, head and neck, liver or kidney cancer. The CDR3 runs from the conserved cysteine through the conserved F or W. A D gene is named only where the DNA matches it firmly. Size is omitted from some rows. Given values are once, few, many or a class for expanded clones.

clone_size d_call v_call cdr3_aa
few . TRBV11-1 CASSLTGNTEAFF
. . TRBV28 CASSFYAGELFF
. . TRBV5-6 CASSFDPSELSPGNTIYF
. . TRBV5-6 CASSLVTAQANTEAFF
few . TRBV11-1 CASSTRPGESNTEAFF
. TRBD1 TRBV27 CASSPRGGYGYTF
. . TRBV7-3 CASSLFGRGNTEAFF
few . TRBV18 CASSPARGNEKLFF
. . TRBV29-1 CSVESDRATEAFF
. . TRBV7-2 CASSLGGGLGNTIYF
. TRBD1 TRBV4-1 CASSQGDRVNSPLHF
. . TRBV6-1 CASIWQGKDGYTF
. . TRBV5-1 CASSLRGSHSYNEQFF
. TRBD1 TRBV5-4 CASSFLRQGDSPLHF
. TRBD1 TRBV19 CASSMEGARDYGYTF
. . TRBV27 CASSRPSGELFF
. TRBD2 TRBV14 CASSQERTSSFEQYF
. . TRBV5-5 CASSFLEGNSPLHF
. TRBD1 TRBV4-2 CASSPAGDRGYDPQHF
. . TRBV5-1 CASSLAAGRRHYNSPLHF
. . TRBV18 CASSPLGRPNEKLFF
. TRBD2 TRBV10-1 CASSELAGGPGDTQYF
. . TRBV10-3 CAISESVGGSSYEQYF
. . TRBV5-1 CASSRQQASTDTQYF
. . TRBV5-4 CASSLKARVTDTQYF
. . TRBV6-5 CASSYVGPGLYSGYTF
once TRBD1 TRBV6-1 CASRRDREGEQYF
. TRBD2 TRBV5-1 CASSLGASGVRLGETQYF
few . TRBV7-2 CASSAQIITGELFF
. TRBD2 TRBV5-5 CASSLLSRGGLVADTQYF
medium-sized . TRBV25-1 CASSELDGYTF
. TRBD1 TRBV29-1 CSGGQVGEKLFF
. . TRBV19 CASSPSGVNYGYTF
. TRBD1 TRBV28 CASSSPQGTNTEAFF
. . TRBV9 CASSPTGTATYEQYF
. . TRBV19 CATTGRSSHSGNTIYF
once . TRBV7-6 CASRAGGDTQYF
. . TRBV20-1 CSASSGSEQYF
. . TRBV6-6 CASRDPGRYEQYF
. TRBD2 TRBV7-3 CASSRGVQETQYF
. TRBD1 TRBV19 CASSPQGANEKLFF
few . TRBV27 CASSVRDGQPQHF
. . TRBV5-6 CASSLGYQGQGDSPLHF
once TRBD1 TRBV7-9 CASSSGTGLNEQYF
. . TRBV2 CASSGGATNEKLFF
. . TRBV28 CASTYGGELFF
. . TRBV7-2 CASSSAWGPGLGYTF
. . TRBV5-1 CASSFGQGNNSPLHF
. . TRBV10-3 CAISEGGGKSPLHF
. . TRBV29-1 CSVELDVTDTQYF
. TRBD1 TRBV5-6 CASRWGTGDNEQFF
. . TRBV19 CASSIALAQGQPQHF
. . TRBV18 CASSPQTVPSGANVLTF
. . TRBV29-1 CSVEDRRGGTGNTIYF
once TRBD1 TRBV10-2 CASSGTGGRYEQYF
. TRBD1 TRBV5-1 CASSLEGRGPSTEAFF
. . TRBV7-6 CASSLAYFGTSNYEQYF
. . TRBV4-1 CASSQDPSTNSNQPQHF